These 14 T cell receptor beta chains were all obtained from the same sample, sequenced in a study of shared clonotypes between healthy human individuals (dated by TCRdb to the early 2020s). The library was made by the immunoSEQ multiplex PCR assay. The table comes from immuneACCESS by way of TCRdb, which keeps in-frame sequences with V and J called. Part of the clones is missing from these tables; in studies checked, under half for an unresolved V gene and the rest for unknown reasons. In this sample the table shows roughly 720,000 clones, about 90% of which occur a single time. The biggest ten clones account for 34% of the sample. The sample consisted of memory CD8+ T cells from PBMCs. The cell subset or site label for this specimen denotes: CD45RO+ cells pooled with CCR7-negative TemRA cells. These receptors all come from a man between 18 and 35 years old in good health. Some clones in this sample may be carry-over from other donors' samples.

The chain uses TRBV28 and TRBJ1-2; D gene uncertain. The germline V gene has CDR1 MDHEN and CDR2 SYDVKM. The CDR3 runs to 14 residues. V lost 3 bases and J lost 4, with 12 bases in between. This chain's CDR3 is CASSFLGTGYGYTF. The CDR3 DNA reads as TGTGCCAGCAGTTTTCTTGGTACGGGCTATGGCTACACCTTC.

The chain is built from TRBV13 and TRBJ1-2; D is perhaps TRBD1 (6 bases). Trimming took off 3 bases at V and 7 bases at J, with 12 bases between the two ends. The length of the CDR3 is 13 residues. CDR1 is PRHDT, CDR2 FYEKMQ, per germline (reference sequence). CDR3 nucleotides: TGTGCCAGCAGCTTTACAGGGACCTCTGGCTACACCTTC. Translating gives CASSFTGTSGYTF.

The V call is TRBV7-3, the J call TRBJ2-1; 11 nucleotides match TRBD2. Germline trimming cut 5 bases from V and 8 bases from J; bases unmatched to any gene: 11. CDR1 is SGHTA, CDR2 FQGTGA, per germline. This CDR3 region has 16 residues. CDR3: CASSLGGTSGPYEQFF. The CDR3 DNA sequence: TGTGCCAGCAGCCTTGGGGGGACTAGCGGTCCCTATGAGCAGTTCTTC.

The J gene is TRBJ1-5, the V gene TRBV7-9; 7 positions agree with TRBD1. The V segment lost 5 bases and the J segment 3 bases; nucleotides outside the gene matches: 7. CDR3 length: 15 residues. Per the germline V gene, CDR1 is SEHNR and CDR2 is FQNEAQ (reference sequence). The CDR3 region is CASSPPGQFNQPQHF. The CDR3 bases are TGTGCCAGCAGCCCTCCGGGACAGTTCAATCAGCCCCAGCATTTT.

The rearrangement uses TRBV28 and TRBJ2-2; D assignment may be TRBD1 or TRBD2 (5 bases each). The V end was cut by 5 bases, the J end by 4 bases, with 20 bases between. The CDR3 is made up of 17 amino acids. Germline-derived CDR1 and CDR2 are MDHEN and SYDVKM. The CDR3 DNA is TGTGCCAGCAGTCCGCCCCCGGGGACCCTATTCACCGGGGAGCTGTTTTTT. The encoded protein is CASSPPPGTLFTGELFF.

The CDR3 here is CASSLRLAHEQFF. CDR3 coding DNA: TGTGCCAGCAGCTTAAGACTAGCCCATGAGCAGTTCTTC. The chain joins TRBV7-8 to TRBJ2-1, with 7 bases lining up with TRBD2. Germline V CDR1 and CDR2: SGHVS, FQNEAQ. This CDR3 is 13 amino acids long. Trimming cost V 2 bases and J 8 bases; bases outside gene matches: 3.

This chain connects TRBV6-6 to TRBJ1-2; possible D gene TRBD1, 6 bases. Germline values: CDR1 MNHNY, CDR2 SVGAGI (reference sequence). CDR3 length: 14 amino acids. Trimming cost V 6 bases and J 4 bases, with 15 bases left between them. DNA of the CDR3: TGTGCCAGCAGCTCCTCGGACAGATTCTATGGCTACACCTTC. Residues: CASSSSDRFYGYTF.

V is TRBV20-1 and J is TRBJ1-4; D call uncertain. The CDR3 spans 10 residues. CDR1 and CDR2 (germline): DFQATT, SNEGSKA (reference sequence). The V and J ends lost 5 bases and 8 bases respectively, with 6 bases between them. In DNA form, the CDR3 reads TGCAGTGCTCTCTTCGAAAAACTGTTTTTT. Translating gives CSALFEKLFF.

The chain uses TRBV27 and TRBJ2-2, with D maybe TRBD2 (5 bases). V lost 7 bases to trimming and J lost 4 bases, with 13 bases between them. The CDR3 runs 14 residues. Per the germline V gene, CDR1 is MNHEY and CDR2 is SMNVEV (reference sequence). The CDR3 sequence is CASKTAGRTGELFF. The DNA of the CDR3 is TGTGCCAGCAAAACCGCGGGCCGCACCGGGGAGCTGTTTTTT.

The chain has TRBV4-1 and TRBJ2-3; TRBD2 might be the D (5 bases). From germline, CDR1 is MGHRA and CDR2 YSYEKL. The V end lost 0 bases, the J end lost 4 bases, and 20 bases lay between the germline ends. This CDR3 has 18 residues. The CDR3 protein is CASSQDNMAGWVSDTQYF. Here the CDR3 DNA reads TGCGCCAGCAGCCAAGATAACATGGCGGGTTGGGTGTCAGATACGCAGTATTTT.

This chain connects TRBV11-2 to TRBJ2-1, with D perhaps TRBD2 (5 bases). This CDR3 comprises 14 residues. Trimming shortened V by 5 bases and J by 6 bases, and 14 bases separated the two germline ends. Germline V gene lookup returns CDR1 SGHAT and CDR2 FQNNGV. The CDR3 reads CASSPSDGINEQFF. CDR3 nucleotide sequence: TGTGCCAGCAGCCCTTCAGACGGGATCAATGAGCAGTTCTTC.

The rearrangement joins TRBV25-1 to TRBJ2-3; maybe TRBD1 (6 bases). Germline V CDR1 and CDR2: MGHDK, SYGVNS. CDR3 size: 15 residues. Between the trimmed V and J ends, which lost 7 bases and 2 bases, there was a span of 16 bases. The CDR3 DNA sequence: TGTGCCAGCAAAGGACAGAAAGGCCCCACAGATACGCAGTATTTT. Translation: CASKGQKGPTDTQYF.

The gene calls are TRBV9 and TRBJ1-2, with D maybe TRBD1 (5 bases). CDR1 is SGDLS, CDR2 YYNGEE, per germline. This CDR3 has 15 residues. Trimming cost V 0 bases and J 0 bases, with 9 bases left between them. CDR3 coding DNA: TGTGCCAGCAGCGTAGCTTGGGGCACTAACTATGGCTACACCTTC. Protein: CASSVAWGTNYGYTF.

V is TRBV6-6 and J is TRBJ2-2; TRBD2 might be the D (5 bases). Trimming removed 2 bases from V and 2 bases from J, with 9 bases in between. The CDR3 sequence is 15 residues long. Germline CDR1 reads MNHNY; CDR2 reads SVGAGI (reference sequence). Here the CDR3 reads CASSYASYNTGELFF. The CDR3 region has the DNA TGTGCCAGCAGTTACGCTAGCTATAACACCGGGGAGCTGTTTTTT.